This T cell receptor beta chain was recorded in a study of identical twins. General study points: Cross-sectional statistical analysis was relied on for the conclusions, without the same donors being followed. In cord blood, abundant beta clonotypes had fewer insertions; memory showed no trend.

Trimming stripped 5 bases from V and 2 bases from J, with 13 bases between. Germline V gene sequence: CDR1 DFQATT, CDR2 SNEGSKA (reference sequence). The CDR3 consists of 14 residues. TCRdb recomputed calls from the 5' RACE reads with MiXCR, one row per CDR3 protein. In the table there are some 1,600,000 distinct CDR3 sequences, around 29% of which are singletons. Regarding this clonotype: Its matching antigen is unknown.

The sequence came from a newborn girl in good health. The chain combines TRBV20-1 with TRBJ1-5, with D possibly matching TRBD1 (5 bases). Sequencing used cord blood. The CDR3 here is CSALRGGRNQPQHF. CDR3 coding DNA: TGCAGTGCTTTAAGGGGAGGGCGCAATCAGCCCCAGCATTTT.